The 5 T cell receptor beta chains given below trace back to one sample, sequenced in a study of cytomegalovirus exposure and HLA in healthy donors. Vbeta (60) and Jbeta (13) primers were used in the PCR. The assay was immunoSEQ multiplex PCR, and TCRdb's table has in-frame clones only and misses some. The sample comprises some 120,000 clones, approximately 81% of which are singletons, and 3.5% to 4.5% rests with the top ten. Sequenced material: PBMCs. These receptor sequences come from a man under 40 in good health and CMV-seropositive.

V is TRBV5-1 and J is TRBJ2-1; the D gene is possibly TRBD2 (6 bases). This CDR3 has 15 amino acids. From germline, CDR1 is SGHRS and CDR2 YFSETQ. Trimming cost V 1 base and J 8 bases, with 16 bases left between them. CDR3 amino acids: CASSLQGQGLYEQFF. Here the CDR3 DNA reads TGCGCCAGCAGCTTGCAAGGGCAGGGACTTTATGAGCAGTTCTTC. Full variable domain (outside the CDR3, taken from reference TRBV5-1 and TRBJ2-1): KAGVTQTPRYLIKTRGQQVTLSCSPISGHRSVSWYQQTPGQGLQFLFEYFSETQRNKGNFPGRFSGRQFSNSRSEMNVSTLELGDSALYLCASSLQGQGLYEQFFGPGTRLTVL.

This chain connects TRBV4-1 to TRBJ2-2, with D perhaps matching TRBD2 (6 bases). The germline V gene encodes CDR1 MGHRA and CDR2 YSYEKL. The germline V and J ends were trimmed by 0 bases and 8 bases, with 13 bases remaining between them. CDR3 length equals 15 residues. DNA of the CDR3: TGCGCCAGCAGCCAAGATCTCGGGGGACGAGGGGAGCTGTTTTTT. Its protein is CASSQDLGGRGELFF.

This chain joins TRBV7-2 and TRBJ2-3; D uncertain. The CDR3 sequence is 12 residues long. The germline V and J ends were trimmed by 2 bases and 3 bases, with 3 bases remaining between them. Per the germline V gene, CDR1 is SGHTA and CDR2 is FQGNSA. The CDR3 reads CASSLPTDTQYF. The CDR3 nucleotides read TGTGCCAGCAGCTTACCGACAGATACGCAGTATTTT.

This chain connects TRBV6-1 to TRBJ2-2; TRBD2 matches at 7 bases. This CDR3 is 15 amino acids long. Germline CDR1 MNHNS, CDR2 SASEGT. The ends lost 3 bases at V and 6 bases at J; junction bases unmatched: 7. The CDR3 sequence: CASSDWGGYAGELFF. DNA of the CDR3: TGTGCCAGCAGTGATTGGGGGGGATACGCCGGGGAGCTGTTTTTT.

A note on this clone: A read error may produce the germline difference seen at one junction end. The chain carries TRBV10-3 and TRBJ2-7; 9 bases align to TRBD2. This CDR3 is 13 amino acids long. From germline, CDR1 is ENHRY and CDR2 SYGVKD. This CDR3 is CAISEGSGGPTNF. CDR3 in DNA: TGTGCCATCAGTGAGGGGAGCGGGGGGCCTACGAACTTC.